Listed here is a single T cell receptor beta chain. Its cognate antigen is unknown. This specimen comes from a study of blood T cells in healthy people across ages. Findings and caveats of the study: Expanded clonotype shifts may have been confounded, as the donors had an unknown CMV status.

Primers used in a second PCR of about 7 to 12 cycles were a sample-barcoded 5' primer and a J-beta primer mix. TCRdb reanalysed the 5' RACE reads using MiXCR and keeps one entry per CDR3 protein. Seen here are more than 500,000 distinct CDR3 sequences, about 27% observed once, and the top ten hold approximately 3.5%. This same sample was also taken into another study, of T cells of mothers and their children. That report adds: Approximately 2.7 million TCR beta reads per child versus over 10 million per mother. Thymic selection, a shaping force on TCR recombination output, acts similarly in related and unrelated pairs.

The material sequenced was blood. The sequence derives from a boy under 10 years old in good health.

CDR3 protein: CASSLAPVYEQYF. In DNA, the CDR3 is TGTGCCAGCAGCTTAGCCCCAGTCTACGAGCAGTACTTC. V usage is TRBV7-2 and J usage is TRBJ2-7, with D hard to call. Germline CDR1 is SGHTA and CDR2 is FQGNSA. The V gene lost 0 bases and the J gene lost 3 bases, with 6 bases spanning the gap. The CDR3 loop spans 13 amino acids.